A selection of T cell receptor beta chains follows, all from one sample in a study of cytomegalovirus exposure and HLA in healthy donors. Here immunoSEQ multiplex PCR was the method, and the copy in TCRdb shows in-frame clones only, minus some. This sample lists approximately 75,000 clones; its ten largest clones have 4% to 6%. The specimen was PBMCs. These receptors came from a man in his forties or fifties in good health and CMV-seronegative. The CDR3 runs from the conserved cysteine through the conserved F or W. D genes are given only for firm matches.

J gene: TRBJ2-7; D gene: TRBD1; V gene: TRBV6-1; CDR3 DNA: TGTGCCAGCAGTGAAGCAGGTTGGGGACAGTCCTACGAGCAGTACTTC; CDR3 protein: CASSEAGWGQSYEQYF
J gene: TRBJ2-5; D gene: TRBD2; V gene: TRBV5-1; CDR3 DNA: TGCGCCAGCAGCTTGGGGCTTCGGGGACTAGTTCAAGAGACCCAGTACTTC; CDR3 protein: CASSLGLRGLVQETQYF
J gene: TRBJ2-2; D gene: TRBD1; V gene: TRBV11-2; CDR3 DNA: TGTGCCAGCAGCTTAGAGGGACAGTCGTTCACCGGGGAGCTGTTTTTT; CDR3 protein: CASSLEGQSFTGELFF
J gene: TRBJ1-1; D gene: -; V gene: TRBV7-9; CDR3 DNA: TGTGCCAGCAGCTTAGTGGGGGCCACTGAAGCTTTCTTT; CDR3 protein: CASSLVGATEAFF
J gene: TRBJ2-3; D gene: TRBD2; V gene: TRBV10-3; CDR3 DNA: TGTGCCATCAGGACATCCGGGACTAGCGGGAGGCCCTCCACAGATACGCAGTATTTT; CDR3 protein: CAIRTSGTSGRPSTDTQYF
J gene: TRBJ2-7; D gene: -; V gene: TRBV29-1; CDR3 DNA: TGCAGCGTCGAAAAGGGGGAGTACGAGCAGTACTTC; CDR3 protein: CSVEKGEYEQYF
J gene: TRBJ2-7; D gene: -; V gene: TRBV7-8; CDR3 DNA: TGTGCCAGCATCCCCAGGGGGGTTGGCGAGCAGTACTTC; CDR3 protein: CASIPRGVGEQYF
J gene: TRBJ2-3; D gene: -; V gene: TRBV30; CDR3 DNA: TGTGCCTGGAGTCTAACAGATACGCAGTATTTT; CDR3 protein: CAWSLTDTQYF
J gene: TRBJ1-2; D gene: -; V gene: TRBV29-1; CDR3 DNA: TGCAGCGTTGAAGAGGACTCTAGGTATGGCTACACCTTC; CDR3 protein: CSVEEDSRYGYTF
J gene: TRBJ2-7; D gene: TRBD1; V gene: TRBV5-1; CDR3 DNA: TGCGCCAGCAGCTTGGAGGGCAGGGGGACCTACGAGCAGTACTTC; CDR3 protein: CASSLEGRGTYEQYF
J gene: TRBJ2-7; D gene: -; V gene: TRBV7-9; CDR3 DNA: TGTGCCAGCAGCTTAGGGGGGGTGGGTTACGAGCAGTACTTC; CDR3 protein: CASSLGGVGYEQYF
J gene: TRBJ2-1; D gene: -; V gene: TRBV15; CDR3 DNA: TGTGCCACCAGCCGAACCCTAGGGGGGGATGAGCAGTTCTTC; CDR3 protein: CATSRTLGGDEQFF
J gene: TRBJ1-3; D gene: TRBD1; V gene: TRBV5-4; CDR3 DNA: TGTGCCAGCAGCCCAGGGACAGGGACTGGAAACACCATATATTTT; CDR3 protein: CASSPGTGTGNTIYF
J gene: TRBJ1-2; D gene: -; V gene: TRBV6-5; CDR3 DNA: TGTGCCAGCAGTTACCTATCGGGAGGGGCTGACACCTTC; CDR3 protein: CASSYLSGGADTF
J gene: TRBJ1-1; D gene: TRBD1; V gene: TRBV27; CDR3 DNA: TGTGCCAGCAGTTTATTAGGACAGGCGGCTGAAGCTTTCTTT; CDR3 protein: CASSLLGQAAEAFF
J gene: TRBJ1-5; D gene: -; V gene: TRBV27; CDR3 DNA: TGTGCCAGCAGCGCGGTTAGCAATCAGCCCCAGCATTTT; CDR3 protein: CASSAVSNQPQHF
J gene: TRBJ2-1; D gene: TRBD2; V gene: TRBV9; CDR3 DNA: TGTGCCAGCAGCGAGGGACTAGCGGGCCGCTCCTACAATGAGCAGTTCTTC; CDR3 protein: CASSEGLAGRSYNEQFF
J gene: TRBJ2-3; D gene: -; V gene: TRBV19; CDR3 DNA: TGTGCCAGTAGTATTTGGGTCGGACTGGGACAAGATACGCAGTATTTT; CDR3 protein: CASSIWVGLGQDTQYF
J gene: TRBJ2-1; D gene: -; V gene: TRBV18; CDR3 DNA: TGTGCCAGCTCACCCCAGGAGGCGGACAATGAGCAGTTCTTC; CDR3 protein: CASSPQEADNEQFF
J gene: TRBJ1-2; D gene: TRBD1; V gene: TRBV28; CDR3 DNA: TGTGCCAGCAGTCCCGGACAGGTGGGAGGCTATGGCTACACCTTC; CDR3 protein: CASSPGQVGGYGYTF
J gene: TRBJ1-6; D gene: TRBD1; V gene: TRBV18; CDR3 DNA: TGTGCCAGCTCACCACTGACAGGGGGTAATTCACCCCTCCACTTT; CDR3 protein: CASSPLTGGNSPLHF
J gene: TRBJ2-7; D gene: -; V gene: TRBV30; CDR3 DNA: TGTGCCTGGAGTGGAGGATCTACAGGGCATCTCTACGAGCAGTACTTC; CDR3 protein: CAWSGGSTGHLYEQYF
J gene: TRBJ2-7; D gene: -; V gene: TRBV19; CDR3 DNA: TGTGCCAGTAGTACCCACCAGGGTGGATTCGAGCAGTACTTC; CDR3 protein: CASSTHQGGFEQYF
J gene: TRBJ2-7; D gene: -; V gene: TRBV2; CDR3 DNA: TGTGCCAGCACCCCCGTCGGGGATTCAACCTACGAGCAGTACTTC; CDR3 protein: CASTPVGDSTYEQYF
J gene: TRBJ2-1; D gene: -; V gene: TRBV29-1; CDR3 DNA: TGCAGCGTAGCCAGGGACCTGGGGGGTGAGCAGTTCTTC; CDR3 protein: CSVARDLGGEQFF
J gene: TRBJ2-6; D gene: TRBD1; V gene: TRBV4-3; CDR3 DNA: TGCGCCAGCAGCCAGAGGCCTGGGGGACAGGGCGGCTTGAGGGCCAACGTCCTGACTTTC; CDR3 protein: CASSQRPGGQGGLRANVLTF
J gene: TRBJ2-3; D gene: TRBD2; V gene: TRBV11-2; CDR3 DNA: TGTGCCAGCAGCTTGATAGCGGGAGGGCATACAGATACGCAGTATTTT; CDR3 protein: CASSLIAGGHTDTQYF
J gene: TRBJ1-1; D gene: TRBD1; V gene: TRBV7-2; CDR3 DNA: TGTGCCAGCAGCGAAAGGGACAGGTACACTGAAGCTTTCTTT; CDR3 protein: CASSERDRYTEAFF
J gene: TRBJ1-3; D gene: -; V gene: TRBV18; CDR3 DNA: TGTGCCAGCTCACCGAACCCTCAGGGAAACACCATATATTTT; CDR3 protein: CASSPNPQGNTIYF
J gene: TRBJ2-7; D gene: -; V gene: TRBV9; CDR3 DNA: TGTGCCAGCAGTGAGGGACTCTTAGCGATGTACGAGCAGTACTTC; CDR3 protein: CASSEGLLAMYEQYF
J gene: TRBJ2-1; D gene: -; V gene: TRBV27; CDR3 DNA: TGTGCCAGCAGAGGGGCGGGGAATAAGTACAATGAGCAGTTCTTC; CDR3 protein: CASRGAGNKYNEQFF
J gene: TRBJ2-3; D gene: -; V gene: TRBV10-3; CDR3 DNA: TGTGCCACCCTAGGGGACACAGATACGCAGTATTTT; CDR3 protein: CATLGDTDTQYF
J gene: TRBJ1-4; D gene: -; V gene: TRBV4-2; CDR3 DNA: TGTGCCAGCAGCCAGACGACGACAGCCCAGCTGTTTTTT; CDR3 protein: CASSQTTTAQLFF
J gene: TRBJ2-3; D gene: -; V gene: TRBV7-9; CDR3 DNA: TGTGCCAGCAGCACAACTCACAGGGACGATACGCAGTATTTT; CDR3 protein: CASSTTHRDDTQYF
J gene: TRBJ1-5; D gene: TRBD1; V gene: TRBV5-6; CDR3 DNA: TGTGCCAGCAGCTCACAGGGGGGCCAGCCCCAGCATTTT; CDR3 protein: CASSSQGGQPQHF
J gene: TRBJ1-5; D gene: -; V gene: TRBV2; CDR3 DNA: TGTGCCAGCAGTGCGGGGGAGGGATATCGGCCCCAGCATTTT; CDR3 protein: CASSAGEGYRPQHF
J gene: TRBJ1-5; D gene: TRBD1; V gene: TRBV15; CDR3 DNA: TGTGCCACCAGCAGGCCTAGGGGGCAGGATCAGCCCCAGCATTTT; CDR3 protein: CATSRPRGQDQPQHF
J gene: TRBJ1-1; D gene: TRBD1; V gene: TRBV7-9; CDR3 DNA: TGTGCCGGCAGCCGTAAGGGGGCTCCAGCTGAAGCTTTCTTT; CDR3 protein: CAGSRKGAPAEAFF
J gene: TRBJ2-2; D gene: -; V gene: TRBV5-1; CDR3 DNA: TGCGCCAGCAGCTTGGCCGCGGTGGCCGGGGAGCTGTTTTTT; CDR3 protein: CASSLAAVAGELFF
J gene: TRBJ1-6; D gene: TRBD1; V gene: TRBV6-1; CDR3 DNA: TGTGCCAGCAGTTTACGACAGGGCAATAATTCACCCCTCCACTTT; CDR3 protein: CASSLRQGNNSPLHF
J gene: TRBJ1-5; D gene: TRBD1; V gene: TRBV9; CDR3 DNA: TGTGCCAGCAGCGTATCTGCAACAGGGGCCGAGCCCCAGCATTTT; CDR3 protein: CASSVSATGAEPQHF
J gene: TRBJ2-1; D gene: -; V gene: TRBV7-2; CDR3 DNA: TGTGCCAGCGGGCCTGGGGGGTCTAGGTACAATGAGCAGTTCTTC; CDR3 protein: CASGPGGSRYNEQFF
J gene: TRBJ1-2; D gene: TRBD1; V gene: TRBV28; CDR3 DNA: TGTGCCATCGGTTATGGGACAGCATTTTATGGCTACACCTTC; CDR3 protein: CAIGYGTAFYGYTF
J gene: TRBJ2-1; D gene: -; V gene: TRBV7-9; CDR3 DNA: TGTGCCTCAGGTATCAACAGGCCCTACAATGAGCAGTTCTTC; CDR3 protein: CASGINRPYNEQFF
J gene: TRBJ1-1; D gene: TRBD1; V gene: TRBV30; CDR3 DNA: TGTGCCATGGACAGGGGCGGGACCACTGAAGCTTTCTTT; CDR3 protein: CAMDRGGTTEAFF
J gene: TRBJ2-7; D gene: -; V gene: TRBV7-2; CDR3 DNA: TGTGCCAGCAGCTTCACAGGGCACGAGCAGTACTTC; CDR3 protein: CASSFTGHEQYF
J gene: TRBJ2-1; D gene: TRBD1; V gene: TRBV19; CDR3 DNA: TGTGCCAGTAGTCGACAGGGGTACAATGAGCAGTTCTTC; CDR3 protein: CASSRQGYNEQFF
J gene: TRBJ1-5; D gene: -; V gene: TRBV9; CDR3 DNA: TGTGCCAGCAGCGCCGGGGGGGCGAGGGACTATCAGCCCCAGCATTTT; CDR3 protein: CASSAGGARDYQPQHF
J gene: TRBJ2-3; D gene: -; V gene: TRBV6-5; CDR3 DNA: TGTGCCAGCAGTTACGCTTTGGGCCGGGGTCCAGATACGCAGTATTTT; CDR3 protein: CASSYALGRGPDTQYF
J gene: TRBJ1-1; D gene: -; V gene: TRBV5-1; CDR3 DNA: TGCGCCAGCAGCTTGGTGGCAGGTCCCATGAACACTGAAGCTTTCTTT; CDR3 protein: CASSLVAGPMNTEAFF
J gene: TRBJ2-7; D gene: TRBD2; V gene: TRBV7-9; CDR3 DNA: TGTGCCAGCAGCTCCCCAAATAGCGGGAGGGGGTGGCGAGAGCAGTACTTC; CDR3 protein: CASSSPNSGRGWREQYF
J gene: TRBJ2-7; D gene: TRBD1; V gene: TRBV15; CDR3 DNA: TGTGCCACCAGCAGAGTTTTTGGGGCAGGGGGATCCTACGAGCAGTACTTC; CDR3 protein: CATSRVFGAGGSYEQYF
J gene: TRBJ2-7; D gene: -; V gene: TRBV5-6; CDR3 DNA: TGTGCCAGCAGCTTGGGTCGGAGCTTCTACGAGCAGTACTTC; CDR3 protein: CASSLGRSFYEQYF